This is a list of T cell receptor beta chains from one sample in a study of human T cells and chemical hapten exposure. TCRdb re-called the RACE reads with MiXCR, one entry per CDR3 protein. The profile shows more than 45,000 distinct CDR3 sequences, roughly an eighth of them singletons. The sample in question was whole blood, obtained in connection with sensitization to the hapten diphenylcyclopropenone (DPC). All receptors come from a young man with alopecia areata. Some clones in this sample may be carry-over from other donors' samples. Both conserved end residues are part of each CDR3. A D gene is named only where the DNA matches it firmly. For some rows the clone size is stated as once, few or many, or as a class when expanded; others skip it.

D gene,clone size,V gene,J gene,CDR3 protein,CDR3 DNA
NA,NA,TRBV5-1,TRBJ1-2,CASSLGPDGGDTF,TGCGCCAGCAGCTTGGGCCCCGACGGAGGTGATACCTTC
NA,NA,TRBV11-1,TRBJ2-7,CASSFRTRNYEQYF,TGTGCCAGCAGCTTTCGGACAAGGAACTACGAGCAGTACTTC
NA,many,TRBV20-1,TRBJ1-2,CSASSLGQPYGYTF,TGCAGTGCTAGTAGTCTTGGTCAGCCCTATGGCTACACCTTC
NA,many,TRBV18,TRBJ2-3,CASSPGLTDTQYF,TGTGCCAGCTCACCAGGGCTCACAGATACGCAGTATTTT
NA,NA,TRBV9,TRBJ1-6,CASSVTVNNSPLHF,TGTGCCAGCAGCGTGACAGTGAATAATTCACCCCTCCACTTT
NA,NA,TRBV9,TRBJ2-7,CASSARASLLGEQYF,TGTGCCAGCAGCGCCCGCGCTAGCCTGCTGGGGGAGCAGTACTTC
NA,many,TRBV20-1,TRBJ2-5,CSSARQAGETQYF,TGCAGTTCCGCTCGGCAGGCTGGAGAGACCCAGTACTTC
TRBD1,many,TRBV18,TRBJ1-1,CASSPPEQGSPEAFF,TGTGCCAGCTCACCACCAGAACAGGGGTCCCCTGAAGCTTTCTTT
NA,few,TRBV10-3,TRBJ2-1,CAINRGQDNEQFF,TGTGCCATCAACCGGGGGCAGGACAATGAGCAGTTCTTC
NA,NA,TRBV20-1,TRBJ1-5,CSASGNSNQPQHF,TGCAGTGCTTCAGGGAATAGCAATCAGCCCCAGCATTTT
TRBD1,many,TRBV27,TRBJ2-2,CASSLRGGGGELFF,TGTGCCAGCAGTTTACGAGGGGGCGGCGGGGAGCTGTTTTTT
TRBD1,few,TRBV5-1,TRBJ2-7,CASSLAGTGLYEQYF,TGCGCCAGCAGCTTGGCCGGGACAGGGCTATACGAGCAGTACTTC
TRBD1,many,TRBV5-5,TRBJ1-5,CASSQGGRTGLSNQPQHF,TGTGCCAGCAGCCAAGGGGGGAGGACAGGGCTAAGCAATCAGCCCCAGCATTTT
NA,few,TRBV7-9,TRBJ1-2,CASRSDYGYTF,TGTGCCAGCAGGTCCGATTATGGCTACACCTTC
TRBD2,NA,TRBV29-1,TRBJ2-1,CSENLAGGRSEQFF,TGCAGCGAGAACCTAGCGGGGGGACGGTCTGAGCAGTTCTTC
NA,few,TRBV20-1,TRBJ2-7,CSARPNPGQTYEQYF,TGCAGTGCTAGACCGAATCCTGGACAGACCTACGAGCAGTACTTC
NA,many,TRBV18,TRBJ2-5,CASSPPGSSETQYF,TGTGCCAGCTCACCACCTGGGAGCTCCGAGACCCAGTACTTC
NA,NA,TRBV28,TRBJ2-3,CASSLPKRGNTQYF,TGTGCCAGCAGTTTACCGAAGAGGGGGAATACGCAGTATTTT
NA,NA,TRBV24-1,TRBJ1-1,CATSDYGTPEAFF,TGTGCCACCAGTGACTACGGGACTCCTGAAGCTTTCTTT
NA,NA,TRBV29-1,TRBJ2-3,CSVEWASTDTQYF,TGCAGCGTTGAATGGGCTTCCACAGATACGCAGTATTTT
NA,many,TRBV28,TRBJ2-7,CASSSGAGAARLYEQYF,TGTGCCAGCAGTTCGGGTGCAGGGGCGGCTCGGCTTTACGAGCAGTACTTC
TRBD2,many,TRBV18,TRBJ2-2,CASSREPSGPSFGELFF,TGTGCCAGCTCGCGAGAGCCTAGCGGCCCATCGTTCGGGGAGCTGTTTTTT
NA,many,TRBV30,TRBJ1-5,CACQARDTYQPQHF,TGTGCCTGTCAAGCCCGGGACACGTATCAGCCCCAGCATTTT
NA,NA,TRBV9,TRBJ1-1,CASRDFPALNTEAFF,TGTGCCAGCAGGGACTTCCCGGCCCTGAACACTGAAGCTTTCTTT
NA,many,TRBV25-1,TRBJ1-1,CASKRGGNTEAFF,TGTGCCAGCAAGCGAGGTGGGAACACTGAAGCTTTCTTT
TRBD2,many,TRBV28,TRBJ2-1,CASSRLAGGMGEQFF,TGTGCCAGCAGTCGACTAGCGGGGGGGATGGGTGAGCAGTTCTTC
NA,few,TRBV20-1,TRBJ1-2,CSASRELNYGYTF,TGCAGTGCTAGCAGAGAACTTAACTATGGCTACACCTTC
NA,NA,TRBV10-3,TRBJ2-7,CAISESWADEQYF,TGTGCCATCAGTGAATCTTGGGCTGACGAGCAGTACTTC